The 28 T cell receptor beta chains presented below share a single source sample, sequenced in a study of T-cell reconstitution after alpha-beta-depleted transplantation in children. The authors prepared the TCRbeta library with unique molecular identifiers. TCRdb used MiXCR to reprocess the PCR reads, holding one entry per CDR3 protein. This table holds hundreds of thousands of distinct CDR3 sequences, 15% to 20% found once. The source material was PBMCs from the stem cell graft donor, sampled from the stem cell graft. The receptor set was obtained from a human donor who donated a stem cell graft to a child with acute lymphoblastic leukemia.

This sequence joins TRBV5-6 and TRBJ1-2; D is ambiguous. V lost 9 bases to trimming and J lost 0 bases, with 18 bases between them. The CDR3 runs to 15 residues. Per germline, CDR1 SGHDT and CDR2 YYEEEE. CDR3 nucleotides: TGTGCCATGTCACAGTACGGCGGGACTAACTATGGCTACACCTTC. Translating gives CAMSQYGGTNYGYTF.

The chain employs TRBV29-1 and TRBJ2-5; D is uncertain. The CDR3 sequence is 12 residues long. From germline, CDR1 is SQVTM and CDR2 ANQGSEA. Trimming shortened V by 4 bases and J by 4 bases, and 10 bases separated the two germline ends. CDR3 in DNA: TGCAGCGTTGTAAGAGTGGGAGAGACCCAGTACTTC. As protein: CSVVRVGETQYF.

The rearrangement links TRBV9 to TRBJ1-2; D gene uncertain. The CDR3 covers 13 residues. V was cut by 3 bases and J by 6 bases, with 12 bases left in between. Germline CDR1 reads SGDLS; CDR2 reads YYNGEE. CDR3 in amino acids: CASSASVIHGYTF. The CDR3 DNA reads as TGTGCCAGCAGCGCCTCCGTTATCCATGGCTACACCTTC.

This clonotype has just a few counts. The chain has TRBV27 and TRBJ2-4; D gene ambiguous. Germline CDR1 MNHEY, CDR2 SMNVEV (reference sequence). The CDR3 extends over 14 amino acids. The V end was cut by 6 bases, the J end by 1 base, with 10 bases between. The CDR3 spells CASRDAVAKNIQYF. Written as DNA, the CDR3 is TGTGCCAGCAGGGACGCTGTCGCCAAAAACATTCAGTACTTC.

This clonotype has a handful of counts. As DNA, the CDR3 is TGCGCCAGCAGCTTGGCCGGGATGAGCATTCAGTACTTC. It codes for CASSLAGMSIQYF. V usage is TRBV5-1 and J usage is TRBJ2-4; weak D call: TRBD2 (5 bases). The CDR3 consists of 13 residues. The germline V gene encodes CDR1 SGHRS and CDR2 YFSETQ. With 0 bases removed from V and 9 bases from J, the gap between germline ends came to 10 bases.

This clonotype has a handful of counts. This chain links TRBV15 with TRBJ2-1; 8 bases fit TRBD1. Unmatched junction bases numbered 2, after V lost 4 bases and J lost 6 bases. Germline assignment: CDR1 LNHNV and CDR2 YYDKDF (reference sequence). The CDR3 loop spans 13 amino acids. Here the CDR3 reads CATSTDRGNEQFF. In DNA form, the CDR3 reads TGTGCCACCAGCACCGACAGGGGCAATGAGCAGTTCTTC.

This clonotype was seen more than once but under ten times. The chain recombines TRBV20-1 with TRBJ1-1; D is undetermined. This CDR3 is built from 12 residues. Germline loops: CDR1 DFQATT, CDR2 SNEGSKA (reference sequence). Deletions cut 0 bases from V and 5 bases from J, with 7 bases between. The CDR3 region has the DNA TGCAGTGCTAGAGATGAAGGAACTGAAGCTTTCTTT. Its translation: CSARDEGTEAFF.

This clonotype showed up just a few times. The chain combines TRBV12-3 or TRBV12-4 with TRBJ2-1, with 9 bases fitting TRBD2. This CDR3 spans 14 amino acids. Trimming at V came to 4 bases and at J to 7 bases, leaving 5 bases not matched to a gene. The CDR3 sequence: CASSYSGSFNEQFF. The CDR3 DNA sequence: TGTGCCAGCAGTTATAGCGGGAGTTTTAATGAGCAGTTCTTC.

The chain links TRBV6-1 to TRBJ1-3; the D gene is possibly TRBD1 (5 bases). Trimming stripped 8 bases from V and 0 bases from J, with 11 bases between. The germline gives CDR1 MNHNS, CDR2 SASEGT. The CDR3 sequence is 14 residues long. In DNA, the CDR3 is TGTGCCAGCCGCGGGACGGCCTCTGGAAACACCATATATTTT. The encoded protein is CASRGTASGNTIYF.

The chain joins TRBV5-1 to TRBJ2-1; D gene unclear. The V and J ends lost 0 bases and 10 bases respectively, with 5 bases between them. CDR1 and CDR2 (germline): SGHRS, YFSETQ. This CDR3 is built from 11 residues. CDR3 residues: CASSLDTEQFF. The CDR3 DNA sequence: TGCGCCAGCAGCTTGGACACAGAGCAGTTCTTC.

This clonotype was seen only a few times. The chain recombines TRBV2 with TRBJ2-3; 8 positions match TRBD1. Germline values: CDR1 SNHLY, CDR2 FYNNEI. CDR3 size: 15 residues. Losses at the gene ends were 4 bases for V and 3 bases for J; bases not matched to a gene: 6. DNA of the CDR3: TGTGCCAGCAGTGGTACAGGGGGTTGGACAGATACGCAGTATTTT. Translation: CASSGTGGWTDTQYF.

This clonotype was counted only a few times. The chain employs TRBV15 and TRBJ1-1; D gene unclear. V dropped 0 bases and J dropped 6 bases, with 11 bases sitting between them. This CDR3 is built from 14 residues. The V gene's germline CDR1 is LNHNV and CDR2 YYDKDF (reference sequence). The CDR3 DNA sequence: TGTGCCACCAGCAGAGATCGTCTCAACGCTGAAGCTTTCTTT. Translation: CATSRDRLNAEAFF.

The V call is TRBV5-1, the J call TRBJ2-7; 7 bases agree with TRBD2. Unmatched junction bases numbered 6, after V lost 0 bases and J lost 3 bases. This CDR3 region has 15 residues. Germline CDR1 reads SGHRS; CDR2 reads YFSETQ. The CDR3: CASSLAPSGNYEQYF. Here the CDR3 DNA reads TGCGCCAGCAGCTTGGCTCCTAGCGGTAACTACGAGCAGTACTTC.

This chain links TRBV11-2 with TRBJ1-2; D gene uncertain. The V end lost 0 bases, the J end lost 7 bases, and 6 bases lay between the germline ends. The germline V gene encodes CDR1 SGHAT and CDR2 FQNNGV. The CDR3 length is 12 residues. CDR3 DNA: TGTGCCAGCAGCTTAGACGTCGGTGGCTACACCTTC. Its translation: CASSLDVGGYTF.

This clonotype was observed a handful of times. The V and J genes are TRBV9 and TRBJ1-2; D remains unclear. This CDR3 spans 13 amino acids. V lost 5 bases and J lost 7, with 15 bases in between. The germline V gene encodes CDR1 SGDLS and CDR2 YYNGEE. The CDR3 spells CASSGSRAPGYTF. CDR3 sequence (DNA): TGTGCCAGCAGTGGTTCACGGGCTCCTGGCTACACCTTC.

The J gene is TRBJ2-2, the V gene TRBV28; D remains ambiguous. Trimming shortened V by 3 bases and J by 0 bases, and 11 bases separated the two germline ends. The V gene's germline CDR1 is MDHEN and CDR2 SYDVKM. The CDR3 is 16 amino acids. The CDR3 spells CASSFEGHPNTGELFF. CDR3 bases: TGTGCCAGCAGTTTCGAAGGGCACCCGAACACCGGGGAGCTGTTTTTT.

The J gene is TRBJ2-5, the V gene TRBV5-6; 11 bases map to TRBD2. Germline CDR1 SGHDT, CDR2 YYEEEE. The ends lost 0 bases at V and 4 bases at J; junction bases unmatched: 2. This CDR3 is 15 amino acids long. CDR3 sequence reads: CASSLDLAGGETQYF. The DNA for the CDR3 is TGTGCCAGCAGCTTGGACCTAGCGGGAGGAGAGACCCAGTACTTC.

This clonotype has more than one count but fewer than ten. V and J are TRBV7-2 and TRBJ2-3; the match to TRBD2 covers 12 bases. Germline V gene sequence: CDR1 SGHTA, CDR2 FQGNSA. The trim removed 3 bases at V and 6 bases at J, leaving 4 bases unmatched. This CDR3 comprises 15 residues. CDR3 coding DNA: TGTGCCAGCAGCTTTCTAGCGGGAGGGACCGATACGCAGTATTTT. Its translation: CASSFLAGGTDTQYF.

The rearrangement joins TRBV23-1 to TRBJ2-3; tentative D call: TRBD2 (5 bases). TRBV23-1 is classed as an ORF, of uncertain function. CDR3 length: 15 amino acids. The germline V and J ends were trimmed by 8 bases and 6 bases, with 21 bases remaining between them. CDR3 region: CASHIRESGSDTQYF. The DNA for the CDR3 is TGCGCCAGCCATATCCGGGAATCAGGTTCCGATACGCAGTATTTT.

The gene calls are TRBV6-1 and TRBJ2-1, with 9 bases matching TRBD1. V lost 6 bases and J lost 6; bases outside the gene matches: 12. The germline V gene encodes CDR1 MNHNS and CDR2 SASEGT. There are 16 residues in the CDR3. The CDR3 region is CASRERGQGGGNEQFF. For the CDR3, the DNA is TGTGCCAGCAGGGAGAGGGGACAGGGAGGTGGCAATGAGCAGTTCTTC.

This clonotype was counted only a few times. The J gene is TRBJ2-7, the V gene TRBV29-1, with 9 bases that match TRBD2. V was clipped by 8 bases and J by 2 bases; unmatched bases: 4. Germline-derived CDR1 and CDR2 are SQVTM and ANQGSEA. The length of the CDR3 is 12 residues. The CDR3 spells CSTLAGAYEQYF. CDR3 in DNA: TGCAGCACGTTAGCGGGAGCCTACGAGCAGTACTTC.

This clonotype was observed a handful of times. The chain carries TRBV7-9 and TRBJ2-1, with D unclear. Trimming removed 6 bases at V and 9 bases at J, with 21 bases between. The CDR3 extends over 15 amino acids. Germline V CDR1 and CDR2: SEHNR, FQNEAQ (reference sequence). The CDR3 reads CASSSVVEYRIEQFF. CDR3 DNA: TGTGCCAGCAGTTCAGTTGTAGAATATAGAATTGAGCAGTTCTTC.

CDR3 sequence reads: CASSPTVTDTQYF. The CDR3 DNA reads TGTGCCAGCTCACCGACAGTCACAGATACGCAGTATTTT. The chain links TRBV18 to TRBJ2-3, with D maybe TRBD1 (5 bases). The CDR3 spans 13 residues. CDR1 is KGHSH and CDR2 is LQKENI in the germline V gene. V was cut by 3 bases and J by 2 bases, with 6 bases left in between.

In its sample, this clonotype was seen a few times. V usage is TRBV10-3 and J usage is TRBJ2-3, with 8 bases aligning to TRBD2. The germline V gene encodes CDR1 ENHRY and CDR2 SYGVKD. V gave up 0 bases and J gave up 3 bases; unmatched junction bases: 8. This CDR3 is 17 amino acids long. CDR3 protein: CAISESVAGRRTDTQYF. The CDR3 DNA follows: TGTGCCATCAGTGAGTCAGTAGCGGGGCGGAGGACAGATACGCAGTATTTT.

This clonotype occurred a few times. This chain's CDR3 is CASLRTSGKVDTQYF. The CDR3 region has the DNA TGTGCCAGCCTTCGGACTAGCGGGAAGGTAGATACGCAGTATTTT. The chain recombines TRBV7-9 with TRBJ2-3; 12 bases map to TRBD2. V lost 8 bases to trimming and J lost 5 bases; unmatched junction nucleotides: 8. The CDR3 covers 15 residues. CDR1 and CDR2 from the germline V gene are SEHNR and FQNEAQ (reference sequence).

V and J are TRBV10-1 and TRBJ2-7; D might be TRBD2 (6 bases). This CDR3 contains 12 residues. Trimming cost V 5 bases and J 4 bases, with 9 bases left between them. CDR1 is WNHNN and CDR2 is SYGVQD in the germline V gene (reference sequence). The chain's CDR3 is CASSRGVYEQYF. The DNA of the CDR3 is TGCGCCAGCAGTCGCGGGGTTTACGAGCAGTACTTC.

The rearrangement links TRBV4-1 to TRBJ2-7; 7 nucleotides align to TRBD2. The ends lost 1 base at V and 4 bases at J; junction bases unmatched: 4. The CDR3 is 14 residues long. Per germline, CDR1 MGHRA and CDR2 YSYEKL. CDR3 nucleotide sequence: TGCGCCAGCAGCCAAGGCGGGAGAGGTTACGAGCAGTACTTC. Translation: CASSQGGRGYEQYF.

The rearrangement links TRBV5-1 to TRBJ1-3; D gene unclear. The germline V gene encodes CDR1 SGHRS and CDR2 YFSETQ. V was trimmed by 0 bases and J by 1 base, leaving 8 bases between them. The CDR3 sequence is 15 residues long. CDR3 nucleotides: TGCGCCAGCAGCTTGGCGGCAGGATCTGGAAACACCATATATTTT. This sequence encodes CASSLAAGSGNTIYF.